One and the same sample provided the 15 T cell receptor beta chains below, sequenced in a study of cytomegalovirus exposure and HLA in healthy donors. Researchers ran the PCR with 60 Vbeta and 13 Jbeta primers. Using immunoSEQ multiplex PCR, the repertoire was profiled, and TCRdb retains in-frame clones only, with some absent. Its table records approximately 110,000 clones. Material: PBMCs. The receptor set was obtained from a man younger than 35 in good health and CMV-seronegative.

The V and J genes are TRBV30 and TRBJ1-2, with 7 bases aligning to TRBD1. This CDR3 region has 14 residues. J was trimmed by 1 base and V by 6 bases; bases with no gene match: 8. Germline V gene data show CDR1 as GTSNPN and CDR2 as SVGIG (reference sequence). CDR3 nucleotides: TGTGCCTGCCACGACGGGGACAGTAACTATGGCTACACCTTC. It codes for CACHDGDSNYGYTF.

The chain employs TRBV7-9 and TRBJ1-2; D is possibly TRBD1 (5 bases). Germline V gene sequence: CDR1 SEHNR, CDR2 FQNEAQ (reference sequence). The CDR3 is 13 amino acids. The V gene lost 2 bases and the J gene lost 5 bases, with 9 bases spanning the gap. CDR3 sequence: CASSLTPGYGYTF. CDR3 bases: TGTGCCAGCAGCTTAACTCCAGGGTATGGCTACACCTTC. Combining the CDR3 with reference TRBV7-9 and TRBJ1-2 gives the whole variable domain DTGVSQNPRHKITKRGQNVTFRCDPISEHNRLYWYRQTLGQGPEFLTYFQNEAQLEKSRLLSDRFSAERPKGSFSTLEIQRTEQGDSAMYLCASSLTPGYGYTFGSGTRLTVV.

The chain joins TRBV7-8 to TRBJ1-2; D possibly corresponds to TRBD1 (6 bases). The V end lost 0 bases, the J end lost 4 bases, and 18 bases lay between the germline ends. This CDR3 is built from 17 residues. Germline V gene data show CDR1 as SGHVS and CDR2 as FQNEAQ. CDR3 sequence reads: CASSLAHGTTAVYGYTF. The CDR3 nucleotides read TGTGCCAGCAGCTTAGCGCACGGGACAACGGCCGTCTATGGCTACACCTTC.

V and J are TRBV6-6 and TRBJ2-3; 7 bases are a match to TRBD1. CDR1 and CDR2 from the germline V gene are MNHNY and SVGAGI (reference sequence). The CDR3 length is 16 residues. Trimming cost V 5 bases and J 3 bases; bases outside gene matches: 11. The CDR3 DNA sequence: TGTGCCAGCAGTCGCCCGAGACAGGGTGGTACAGATACGCAGTATTTT. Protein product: CASSRPRQGGTDTQYF.

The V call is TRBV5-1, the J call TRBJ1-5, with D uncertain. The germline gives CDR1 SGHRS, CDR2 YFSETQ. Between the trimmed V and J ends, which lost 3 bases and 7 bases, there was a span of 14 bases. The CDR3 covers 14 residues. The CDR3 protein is CASSSGSIGQPQHF. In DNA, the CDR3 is TGCGCCAGCAGCTCCGGATCGATCGGGCAGCCCCAGCATTTT.

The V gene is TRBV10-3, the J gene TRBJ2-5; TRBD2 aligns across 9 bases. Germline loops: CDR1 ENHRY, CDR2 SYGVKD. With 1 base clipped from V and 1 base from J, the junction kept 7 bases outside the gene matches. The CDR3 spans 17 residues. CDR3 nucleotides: TGTGCCATCAGTGAGTACGCCCCGGGACTAGCCCAAGAGACCCAGTACTTC. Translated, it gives CAISEYAPGLAQETQYF.

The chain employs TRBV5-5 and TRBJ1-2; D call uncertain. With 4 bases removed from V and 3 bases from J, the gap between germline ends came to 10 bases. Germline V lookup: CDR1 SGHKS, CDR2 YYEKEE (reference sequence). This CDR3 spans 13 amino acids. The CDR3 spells CASSEQPHYGYTF. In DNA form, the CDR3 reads TGTGCCAGCAGCGAACAGCCGCACTATGGCTACACCTTC. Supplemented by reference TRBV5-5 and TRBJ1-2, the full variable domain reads DAGVTQSPTHLIKTRGQQVTLRCSPISGHKSVSWYQQVLGQGPQFIFQYYEKEERGRGNFPDRFSARQFPNYSSELNVNALLLGDSALYLCASSEQPHYGYTFGSGTRLTVV.

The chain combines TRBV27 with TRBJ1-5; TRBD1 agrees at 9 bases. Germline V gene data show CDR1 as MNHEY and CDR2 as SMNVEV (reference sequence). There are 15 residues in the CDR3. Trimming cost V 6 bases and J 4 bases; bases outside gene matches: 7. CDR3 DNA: TGTGCCAGCAGCTTACAACAGGGGGCTAATCAGCCCCAGCATTTT. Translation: CASSLQQGANQPQHF.

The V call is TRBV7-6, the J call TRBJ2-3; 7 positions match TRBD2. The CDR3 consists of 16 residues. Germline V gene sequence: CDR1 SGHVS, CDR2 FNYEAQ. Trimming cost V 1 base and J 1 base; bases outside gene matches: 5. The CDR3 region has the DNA TGTGCCAGCAGCTTAGGGTCGGGGGGTCGCACAGATACGCAGTATTTT. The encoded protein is CASSLGSGGRTDTQYF.

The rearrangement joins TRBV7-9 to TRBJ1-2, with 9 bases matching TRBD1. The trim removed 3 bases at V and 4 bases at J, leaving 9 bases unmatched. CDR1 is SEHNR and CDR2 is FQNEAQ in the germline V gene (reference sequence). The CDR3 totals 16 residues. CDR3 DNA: TGTGCCAGCAGCTTCGAGACAGGGGGGCAGGTCTATGGCTACACCTTC. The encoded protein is CASSFETGGQVYGYTF.

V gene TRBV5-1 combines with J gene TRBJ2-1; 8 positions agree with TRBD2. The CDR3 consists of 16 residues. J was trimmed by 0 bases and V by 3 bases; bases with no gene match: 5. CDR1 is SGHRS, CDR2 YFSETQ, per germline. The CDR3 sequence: CASSSIAGSSYNEQFF. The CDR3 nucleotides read TGCGCCAGCAGCTCCATAGCGGGGAGCTCCTACAATGAGCAGTTCTTC.

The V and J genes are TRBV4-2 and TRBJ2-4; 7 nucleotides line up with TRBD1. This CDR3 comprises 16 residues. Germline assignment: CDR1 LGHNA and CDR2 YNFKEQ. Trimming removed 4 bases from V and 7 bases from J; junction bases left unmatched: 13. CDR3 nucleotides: TGTGCCAGCAGCCCCACATCCGGGACAGCTATCAACATTCAGTACTTC. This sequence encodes CASSPTSGTAINIQYF.

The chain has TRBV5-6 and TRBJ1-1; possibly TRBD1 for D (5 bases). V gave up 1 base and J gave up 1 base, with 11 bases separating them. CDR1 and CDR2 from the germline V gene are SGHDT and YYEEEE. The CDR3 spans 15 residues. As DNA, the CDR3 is TGTGCCAGCAGCTTGTTAGGAGGGGAGAACACTGAAGCTTTCTTT. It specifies CASSLLGGENTEAFF. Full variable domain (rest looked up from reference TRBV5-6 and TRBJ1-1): DAGVTQSPTHLIKTRGQQVTLRCSPKSGHDTVSWYQQALGQGPQFIFQYYEEEERQRGNFPDRFSGHQFPNYSSELNVNALLLGDSALYLCASSLLGGENTEAFFGQGTRLTVV.

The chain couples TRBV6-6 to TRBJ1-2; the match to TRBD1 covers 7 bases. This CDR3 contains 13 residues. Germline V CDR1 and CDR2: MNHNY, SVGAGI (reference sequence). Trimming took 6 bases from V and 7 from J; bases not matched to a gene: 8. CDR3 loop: CASRGGQELGYTF. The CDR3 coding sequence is TGTGCCAGCAGGGGAGGACAGGAGCTTGGCTACACCTTC.

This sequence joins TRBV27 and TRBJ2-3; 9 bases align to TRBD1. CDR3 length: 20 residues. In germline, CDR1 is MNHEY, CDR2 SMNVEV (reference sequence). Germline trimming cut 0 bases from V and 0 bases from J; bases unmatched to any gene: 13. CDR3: CASSLSRGDRVATSTDTQYF. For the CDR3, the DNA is TGTGCCAGCAGTTTATCTCGAGGGGACAGGGTTGCAACTAGCACAGATACGCAGTATTTT.